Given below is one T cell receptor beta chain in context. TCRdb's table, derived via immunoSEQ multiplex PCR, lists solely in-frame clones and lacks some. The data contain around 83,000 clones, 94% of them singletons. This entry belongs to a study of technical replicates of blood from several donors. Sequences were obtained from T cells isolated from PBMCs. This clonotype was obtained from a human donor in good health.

The CDR3 loop is CASSPVGDRTNTEAFF. In DNA form, the CDR3 reads TGTGCCAGCTCACCGGTGGGGGACAGGACGAACACTGAAGCTTTCTTT. The rearrangement uses TRBV18 and TRBJ1-1; 8 nucleotides align to TRBD1. CDR3 size: 16 residues. Germline CDR1 and CDR2: KGHSH and LQKENI. V dropped 3 bases and J dropped 1; count of bases not matched to a gene: 7.